These 6 T cell receptor beta chains were all obtained from the same sample, sequenced in a study of cytomegalovirus exposure and HLA in healthy donors. Primers included in the PCR were 60 Vbeta and 13 Jbeta primers. TCRdb's table, derived via immunoSEQ multiplex PCR, lists solely in-frame clones and lacks some. The sample lists 140,000 to 150,000 clones; approximately 78% were seen once. Sequenced input: PBMCs. The receptors here all came from a female donor in good health and CMV-seronegative.

The gene calls are TRBV5-1 and TRBJ2-2; TRBD2 aligns across 7 bases. The germline V gene encodes CDR1 SGHRS and CDR2 YFSETQ. This CDR3 spans 19 amino acids. V was pared by 4 bases and J by 0 bases, with 15 bases of the junction left unmatched. CDR3 nucleotide sequence: TGCGCCAGCAGCCAACTAACGGGGGGTACCTCCGCGAACACCGGGGAGCTGTTTTTT. This gives the protein CASSQLTGGTSANTGELFF.

V gene TRBV6-4 combines with J gene TRBJ1-2, with D possibly TRBD1 on 6 matching bases. V lost 3 bases, J lost 6 bases, and 17 bases lay in between. The V gene's germline CDR1 is MRHNA and CDR2 SNTAGT. The CDR3 length is 15 residues. CDR3 residues: CASSEGQGRKNGYTF. The CDR3 bases are TGTGCCAGCAGTGAGGGGCAGGGGCGTAAGAATGGCTACACCTTC.

V gene TRBV10-3 combines with J gene TRBJ2-7; 7 bases align to TRBD1. V dropped 10 bases and J dropped 0; count of bases not matched to a gene: 3. The CDR3 is 12 residues long. CDR1 and CDR2 from the germline V gene are ENHRY and SYGVKD. The CDR3 loop is CATGQDSYEQYF. CDR3 in DNA: TGTGCCACCGGACAGGACTCCTACGAGCAGTACTTC.

The chain uses TRBV5-1 and TRBJ2-5, with 11 bases matching TRBD1. V dropped 3 bases and J dropped 5; count of bases not matched to a gene: 6. From germline, CDR1 is SGHRS and CDR2 YFSETQ. The CDR3 runs 15 residues. DNA of the CDR3: TGCGCCAGCAGCTGGGACAGGGGGACCGGGGAGACCCAGTACTTC. Amino acids: CASSWDRGTGETQYF.

Details on this clone: The germline gene is not matched at one end of the junction; a read error may be the cause. The chain combines TRBV7-9 with TRBJ1-1, with no clear D. The CDR3 has 16 residues. Per germline, CDR1 SEHNR and CDR2 FQNEAQ (reference sequence). DNA of the CDR3: TGTTCCAGCACCGACCCCCCGGGGAAGGAGAGGACTGAAGCTTTCTTT. Translated, it gives CSSTDPPGKERTEAFF.

The sample holds one count of this clone. The chain joins TRBV7-9 to TRBJ2-7; 9 bases map to TRBD2. From germline, CDR1 is SEHNR and CDR2 FQNEAQ (reference sequence). V shed 4 bases, J shed 5 bases, and the junction held 9 bases outside the gene matches. This CDR3 is built from 15 residues. The CDR3 loop is CASSSSRTSVDEQYF. The CDR3 coding sequence is TGTGCCAGCAGCTCATCTCGGACTAGCGTTGACGAGCAGTACTTC. The complete variable domain, with remaining parts taken from reference TRBV7-9 and TRBJ2-7, reads DTGVSQNPRHKITKRGQNVTFRCDPISEHNRLYWYRQTLGQGPEFLTYFQNEAQLEKSRLLSDRFSAERPKGSFSTLEIQRTEQGDSAMYLCASSSSRTSVDEQYFGPGTRLTVT.